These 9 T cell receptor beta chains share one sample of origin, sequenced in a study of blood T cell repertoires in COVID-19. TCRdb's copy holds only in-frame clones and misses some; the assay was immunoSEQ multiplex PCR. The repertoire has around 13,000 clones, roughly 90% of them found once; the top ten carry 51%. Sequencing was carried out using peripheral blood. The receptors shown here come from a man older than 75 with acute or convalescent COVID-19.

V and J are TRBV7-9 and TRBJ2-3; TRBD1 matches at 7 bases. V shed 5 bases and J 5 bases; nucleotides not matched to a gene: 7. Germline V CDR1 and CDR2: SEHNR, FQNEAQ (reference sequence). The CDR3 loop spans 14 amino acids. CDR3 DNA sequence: TGTGCCAGCAGCCCAAGACAGGGTCAAGATACGCAGTATTTT. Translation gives CASSPRQGQDTQYF.

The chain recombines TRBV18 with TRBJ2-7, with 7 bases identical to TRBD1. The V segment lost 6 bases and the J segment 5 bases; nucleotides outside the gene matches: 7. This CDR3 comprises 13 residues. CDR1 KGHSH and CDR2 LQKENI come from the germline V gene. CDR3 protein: CASSQQGNNEQYF. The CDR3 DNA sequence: TGTGCCAGCTCCCAACAGGGGAACAACGAGCAGTACTTC.

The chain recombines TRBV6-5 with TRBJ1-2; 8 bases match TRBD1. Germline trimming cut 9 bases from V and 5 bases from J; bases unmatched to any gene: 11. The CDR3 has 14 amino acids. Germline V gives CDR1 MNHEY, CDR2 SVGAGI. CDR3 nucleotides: TGTGCCAGTATAGGACAGGGTAGGCTATATGGCTACACCTTC. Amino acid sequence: CASIGQGRLYGYTF.

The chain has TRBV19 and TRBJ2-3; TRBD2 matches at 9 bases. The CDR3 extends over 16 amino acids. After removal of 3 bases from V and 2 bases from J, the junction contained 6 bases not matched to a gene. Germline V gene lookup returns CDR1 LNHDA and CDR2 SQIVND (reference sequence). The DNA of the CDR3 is TGTGCCAGTAGTATCCCTAGCGGGGCAAACACAGATACGCAGTATTTT. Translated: CASSIPSGANTDTQYF.

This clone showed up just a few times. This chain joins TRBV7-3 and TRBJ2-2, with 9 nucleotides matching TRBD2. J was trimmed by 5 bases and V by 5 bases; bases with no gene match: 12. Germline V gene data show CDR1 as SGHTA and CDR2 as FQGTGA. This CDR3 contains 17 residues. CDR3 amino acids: CASSPTSGLALTGELFF. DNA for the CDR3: TGTGCCAGCAGCCCCACGTCCGGACTAGCGTTGACCGGGGAGCTGTTTTTT.

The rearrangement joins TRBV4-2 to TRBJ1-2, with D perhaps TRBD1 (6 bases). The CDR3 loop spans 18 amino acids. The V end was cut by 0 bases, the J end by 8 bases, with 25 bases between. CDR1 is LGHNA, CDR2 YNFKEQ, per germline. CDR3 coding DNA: TGTGCCAGCAGCCAAGAATTAGGGGGAGCTCTCCGAACGGGAGGCTACACCTTC. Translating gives CASSQELGGALRTGGYTF.

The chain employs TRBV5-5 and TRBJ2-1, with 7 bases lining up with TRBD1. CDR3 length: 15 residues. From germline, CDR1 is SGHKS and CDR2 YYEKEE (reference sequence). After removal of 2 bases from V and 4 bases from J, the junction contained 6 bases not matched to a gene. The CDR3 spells CASSFTGDPYNEQFF. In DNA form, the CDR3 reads TGTGCCAGCAGCTTTACAGGGGACCCATACAATGAGCAGTTCTTC.

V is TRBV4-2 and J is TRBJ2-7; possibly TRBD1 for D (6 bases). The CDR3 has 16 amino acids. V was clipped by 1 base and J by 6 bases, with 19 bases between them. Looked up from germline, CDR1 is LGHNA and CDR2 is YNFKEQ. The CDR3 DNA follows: TGTGCCAGCAGCCAAGTAAGCGCACAGGGTGCAGTCGAGCAGTACTTC. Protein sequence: CASSQVSAQGAVEQYF.

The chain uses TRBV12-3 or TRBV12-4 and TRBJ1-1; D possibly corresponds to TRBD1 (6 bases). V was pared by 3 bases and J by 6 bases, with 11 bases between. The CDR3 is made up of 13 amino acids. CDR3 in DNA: TGTGCCAGCAGTTTTCTGAAGGGGGCTGAAGCTTTCTTT. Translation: CASSFLKGAEAFF.